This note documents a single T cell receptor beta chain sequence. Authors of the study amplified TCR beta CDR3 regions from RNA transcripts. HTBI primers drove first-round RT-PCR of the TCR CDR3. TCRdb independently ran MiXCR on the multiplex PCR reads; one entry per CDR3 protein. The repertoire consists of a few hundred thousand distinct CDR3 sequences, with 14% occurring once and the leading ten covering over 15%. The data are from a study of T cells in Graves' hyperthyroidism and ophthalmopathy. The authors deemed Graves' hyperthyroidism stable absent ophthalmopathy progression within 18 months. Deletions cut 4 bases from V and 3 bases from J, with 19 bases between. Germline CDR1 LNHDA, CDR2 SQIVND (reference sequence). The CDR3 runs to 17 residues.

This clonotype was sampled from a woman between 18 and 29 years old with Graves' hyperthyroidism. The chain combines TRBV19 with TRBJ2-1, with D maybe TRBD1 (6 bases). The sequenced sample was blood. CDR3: CASSTRQDLVFYNEQFF. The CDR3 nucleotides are TGTGCCAGTAGTACGAGACAGGACTTGGTCTTCTACAATGAGCAGTTCTTC.